Presented here are 28 T cell receptor beta chains from one specimen sequenced in a study of T cells in Graves' hyperthyroidism and ophthalmopathy. TCR beta CDR3 regions were amplified from RNA transcripts. The TCR CDR3 was amplified in a first-round RT-PCR using the HTBI primer set. From the multiplex PCR reads, TCRdb called clonotypes with MiXCR, one entry per CDR3 protein. This table has 490,000 or so distinct CDR3 sequences, 20% to 25% appearing once. The sample taken for sequencing was blood. The receptor source for this set is a woman in her 70s with Graves' ophthalmopathy.

The table lists this clonotype with a few counts. This chain connects TRBV12-3 or TRBV12-4 to TRBJ1-1; 9 nucleotides agree with TRBD1. This CDR3 comprises 16 residues. Unmatched junction bases numbered 11, after V lost 5 bases and J lost 4 bases. CDR3: CASSPGTGHRATEAFF. The CDR3 DNA is TGTGCCAGCAGTCCCGGGACAGGGCACCGGGCCACTGAAGCTTTCTTT.

J is TRBJ2-7 and V is TRBV5-5; possibly TRBD1 for D (6 bases). V shed 1 base and J shed 2 bases, with 10 bases lying between them. CDR3 length: 14 amino acids. Germline lookup yields CDR1 SGHKS and CDR2 YYEKEE (reference sequence). The CDR3 region has the DNA TGTGCCAGCAGCTTGAGGACAGACCCCTACGAGCAGTACTTC. Translating gives CASSLRTDPYEQYF.

The rearrangement joins TRBV5-6 to TRBJ2-3, with 14 bases matching TRBD2. V gave up 3 bases and J gave up 4 bases; unmatched junction bases: 10. The CDR3 covers 18 residues. The germline gives CDR1 SGHDT, CDR2 YYEEEE. The CDR3 protein is CASSWGLAGVLVPDTQYF. CDR3 nucleotides: TGTGCCAGCAGCTGGGGACTAGCGGGAGTACTCGTGCCAGATACGCAGTATTTT.

This clonotype was counted between two and nine times. V is TRBV19 and J is TRBJ1-3, with D uncertain. The V end lost 3 bases, the J end lost 0 bases, and 9 bases lay between the germline ends. This CDR3 region has 15 residues. Germline assignment: CDR1 LNHDA and CDR2 SQIVND (reference sequence). CDR3 amino acids: CASSMTSSSGNTIYF. CDR3 coding DNA: TGTGCCAGTAGTATGACCAGCAGCTCTGGAAACACCATATATTTT.

The J gene is TRBJ2-1, the V gene TRBV19; D is ambiguous. There are 16 residues in the CDR3. V lost 5 bases to trimming and J lost 0 bases, with 14 bases between them. CDR1 and CDR2 from the germline V gene are LNHDA and SQIVND (reference sequence). CDR3 sequence reads: CASSPKLRSSYNEQFF. CDR3 in DNA: TGTGCCAGTAGTCCCAAACTTAGAAGCTCCTACAATGAGCAGTTCTTC. The full variable domain, completed using reference TRBV19 and TRBJ2-1, is DGGITQSPKYLFRKEGQNVTLSCEQNLNHDAMYWYRQDPGQGLRLIYYSQIVNDFQKGDIAEGYSVSREKKESFPLTVTSAQKNPTAFYLCASSPKLRSSYNEQFFGPGTRLTVL.

The CDR3 bases are TGTGCCAGCAGCTTAGTGATCGGGACTGACTACGAGCAGTACTTC. Translating gives CASSLVIGTDYEQYF. The V gene is TRBV7-2, the J gene TRBJ2-7; the D gene is possibly TRBD2 (6 bases). The V end was cut by 1 base, the J end by 3 bases, with 13 bases between. In germline, CDR1 is SGHTA, CDR2 FQGNSA. CDR3 length: 15 residues.

This clonotype was picked up a small number of times. The rearrangement links TRBV5-1 to TRBJ2-2, with 7 bases that match TRBD1. Looked up from germline, CDR1 is SGHRS and CDR2 is YFSETQ. The length of the CDR3 is 13 residues. V shed 4 bases, J shed 6 bases, and the junction held 3 bases outside the gene matches. CDR3 loop: CASSPDRAGELFF. The CDR3 region has the DNA TGCGCCAGCAGCCCCGACAGGGCCGGGGAGCTGTTTTTT.

J is TRBJ1-2 and V is TRBV28, with 12 bases identical to TRBD1. The germline V gene encodes CDR1 MDHEN and CDR2 SYDVKM. The CDR3 totals 15 residues. V lost 6 bases, J lost 4 bases, and 6 bases stayed unmatched. The CDR3 here is CASRMGQGAFYGYTF. CDR3 bases: TGTGCCAGCAGAATGGGACAGGGGGCTTTCTATGGCTACACCTTC.

The rearrangement links TRBV3-1 to TRBJ1-2, with a possible D match to TRBD1 (5 bases). The CDR3 totals 13 residues. Per germline, CDR1 LGHDT and CDR2 YNNKEL (reference sequence). V lost 5 bases and J lost 8, with 15 bases in between. The CDR3 spells CASSDGTGFGYTF. Written as DNA, the CDR3 is TGTGCCAGCAGCGATGGGACGGGATTCGGCTACACCTTC.

This clonotype has ten or more counts. The V and J genes are TRBV7-2 and TRBJ2-1; D is uncertain. The CDR3 extends over 12 amino acids. V dropped 5 bases and J dropped 6 bases, with 8 bases sitting between them. CDR1 is SGHTA and CDR2 is FQGNSA in the germline V gene. CDR3 in amino acids: CASSTLSNEQFF. In DNA form, the CDR3 reads TGTGCCAGCAGCACCCTTAGCAATGAGCAGTTCTTC.

Here the CDR3 DNA reads TGTGCCATCAACGGGGGGAGCACTGAAGCTTTCTTT. Translation gives CAINGGSTEAFF. This rearrangement joins TRBV10-3 to TRBJ1-1, with D possibly TRBD1 on 5 matching bases. This CDR3 region has 12 residues. Germline V gene lookup returns CDR1 ENHRY and CDR2 SYGVKD. V was trimmed by 7 bases and J by 4 bases, leaving 10 bases between them.

This clonotype was observed a handful of times. V is TRBV9 and J is TRBJ1-1, with D hard to call. V lost 6 bases, J lost 3 bases, and 15 bases lay in between. CDR3 length equals 14 residues. Germline V CDR1 and CDR2: SGDLS, YYNGEE. The CDR3 DNA sequence: TGTGCCAGCAACCCAGCGGCAGGATACACTGAAGCTTTCTTT. The encoded protein is CASNPAAGYTEAFF.

The gene calls are TRBV6-5 and TRBJ1-4; D gene unclear. Trimming removed 4 bases from V and 6 bases from J, with 9 bases in between. The germline V gene encodes CDR1 MNHEY and CDR2 SVGAGI. The length of the CDR3 is 13 residues. The CDR3 bases are TGTGCCAGCAGTTTTAAGAAGGATGAAAAACTGTTTTTT. This sequence encodes CASSFKKDEKLFF.

CDR3 region: CASSQGPGGNQPQHF. CDR3 bases: TGTGCCAGCAGCCAAGGCCCAGGGGGCAATCAGCCCCAGCATTTT. J is TRBJ1-5 and V is TRBV6-1; TRBD1 is a possible D gene (6 bases). V dropped 6 bases and J dropped 2 bases, with 14 bases sitting between them. This CDR3 has 15 amino acids. CDR1 MNHNS and CDR2 SASEGT come from the germline V gene.

The rearrangement links TRBV30 to TRBJ2-1; D may be TRBD2 (6 bases). Trimming pared 0 bases from V and 3 bases from J, leaving 12 bases between. Germline V gene sequence: CDR1 GTSNPN, CDR2 SVGIG (reference sequence). CDR3 size: 15 residues. CDR3 sequence reads: CAWSVHPGDYNEQFF. DNA for the CDR3: TGTGCCTGGAGTGTACATCCGGGAGACTACAATGAGCAGTTCTTC.

At least ten counts were recorded for this clonotype. The chain employs TRBV29-1 and TRBJ1-5; possibly TRBD1 for D (6 bases). V lost 7 bases, J lost 0 bases, and 10 bases lay in between. The CDR3 contains 13 residues. The germline gives CDR1 SQVTM, CDR2 ANQGSEA. The CDR3 is CSAAGDSNQPQHF. The CDR3 DNA reads TGCAGCGCAGCAGGGGATAGCAATCAGCCCCAGCATTTT.

The chain recombines TRBV4-1 with TRBJ2-7; D is ambiguous. The CDR3 covers 16 residues. Trimming removed 0 bases from V and 0 bases from J, with 12 bases in between. Germline lookup yields CDR1 MGHRA and CDR2 YSYEKL. CDR3 loop: CASSQEVSRFSYEQYF. DNA for the CDR3: TGCGCCAGCAGCCAAGAGGTTTCGAGATTCTCCTACGAGCAGTACTTC.

The rearrangement uses TRBV2 and TRBJ2-5; D gene ambiguous. Germline CDR1 is SNHLY and CDR2 is FYNNEI. The CDR3 runs 12 residues. V dropped 4 bases and J dropped 5 bases, with 8 bases sitting between them. The CDR3 coding sequence is TGTGCCAGCAGTGCGGTAACCGAGACCCAGTACTTC. Protein: CASSAVTETQYF.

The DNA for the CDR3 is TGCGCCAGCAGCTCAACCGGGACACCAGGACTCGAGCAGTACTTC. Protein sequence: CASSSTGTPGLEQYF. The genes are TRBV5-1 and TRBJ2-7; D might be TRBD1 (6 bases). The V gene's germline CDR1 is SGHRS and CDR2 YFSETQ. The ends were cut back, 3 bases at V and 6 bases at J, with 19 bases in the middle. CDR3 length equals 15 residues.

Only a few counts were recorded for this clonotype. The V and J genes are TRBV20-1 and TRBJ2-1, with D possibly being TRBD1 or TRBD2 (7 bases each). Germline CDR1 DFQATT, CDR2 SNEGSKA (reference sequence). The CDR3 consists of 15 residues. Trimming pared 6 bases from V and 7 bases from J, leaving 22 bases between. The CDR3 spells CSAGGGGKGGNEQFF. CDR3 in DNA: TGCAGTGCCGGAGGGGGCGGGAAGGGAGGGAATGAGCAGTTCTTC.

This clonotype occurred many times. The gene calls are TRBV12-3 or TRBV12-4 and TRBJ2-1; 16 positions agree with TRBD2. This CDR3 has 16 amino acids. Losses at the gene ends were 6 bases for V and 9 bases for J; bases not matched to a gene: 8. The CDR3 sequence is CASRSGTSGRVGEQFF. Written as DNA, the CDR3 is TGTGCCAGCAGATCCGGGACTAGCGGGAGGGTGGGTGAGCAGTTCTTC.

In its sample, this clonotype was seen once. This chain uses TRBV6-1 with TRBJ1-1; 8 bases agree with TRBD1. The trim removed 6 bases at V and 4 bases at J, leaving 10 bases unmatched. Germline values: CDR1 MNHNS, CDR2 SASEGT. CDR3 length: 15 residues. The CDR3 is CASSQTGGRGTEAFF. In DNA form, the CDR3 reads TGTGCCAGCAGCCAAACAGGGGGGCGGGGCACTGAAGCTTTCTTT.

This clonotype was detected ten times or more. This sequence joins TRBV6-2 or TRBV6-3 and TRBJ1-5; D gene unclear. Germline V lookup: CDR1 MNHEY, CDR2 SVGEGT. The CDR3 is 14 amino acids. V was clipped by 2 bases and J by 6 bases, with 11 bases between them. CDR3 in amino acids: CASSYTLSGQPQHF. CDR3 nucleotide sequence: TGTGCCAGCAGTTACACTTTGAGTGGTCAGCCCCAGCATTTT.

Details on this clonotype: Being one base from a much bigger clone, this may be a read error. This chain uses TRBV3-1 with TRBJ1-5; D is ambiguous. The germline V gene encodes CDR1 LGHDT and CDR2 YNNKEL (reference sequence). This CDR3 contains 15 residues. In DNA, the CDR3 is TGTGCCAGCAGCCAAGGTTTGGTTTTGGGTCAGTCCCAGCATTTT. It translates to CASSQGLVLGQSQHF.

This clonotype occurred many times. The chain couples TRBV12-3 or TRBV12-4 to TRBJ1-4; D is unresolved. The CDR3 has 15 residues. The ends were cut back, 0 bases at V and 5 bases at J, with 10 bases in the middle. CDR3 protein: CASSLASPYNEKLFF. The CDR3 DNA is TGTGCCAGCAGTTTAGCTTCCCCCTACAATGAAAAACTGTTTTTT.

This clonotype came up once. This chain connects TRBV19 to TRBJ1-2, with D tentatively TRBD1 (6 bases). Trimming left V 4 bases short and J 2 bases short, with 8 bases between. CDR1 LNHDA and CDR2 SQIVND come from the germline V gene (reference sequence). The length of the CDR3 is 13 residues. In DNA, the CDR3 is TGTGCCAGTAGTAACGGGGGCAACTATGGCTACACCTTC. This gives the protein CASSNGGNYGYTF.

The rearrangement joins TRBV27 to TRBJ2-1; D may match TRBD1 or TRBD2 (6 bases each). This CDR3 is 15 amino acids long. The germline CDR1 and CDR2 sequences are MNHEY and SMNVEV (reference sequence). The V end lost 6 bases, the J end lost 2 bases, and 14 bases lay between the germline ends. The CDR3 loop is CASRGGLSAYNEQFF. The DNA for the CDR3 is TGTGCCAGCAGAGGGGGACTGTCCGCCTACAATGAGCAGTTCTTC.

V usage is TRBV5-1 and J usage is TRBJ2-1; 8 bases line up with TRBD2. Germline-derived CDR1 and CDR2 are SGHRS and YFSETQ. This CDR3 contains 16 residues. V was pared by 4 bases and J by 12 bases, with 18 bases of the junction left unmatched. Here the CDR3 reads CASSPRASGRDRVQFF. The DNA of the CDR3 is TGCGCCAGCAGCCCGCGGGCTAGCGGGCGCGATCGGGTGCAGTTCTTC.